The T cell receptor beta chain described here comes from a study of cytomegalovirus exposure and HLA in healthy donors. On the study more broadly: An analysis done earlier identified roughly 120 million unique TCR beta sequences from around 180 million T cells.

PCR involved 60 Vbeta and 13 Jbeta primers. Measured with immunoSEQ multiplex PCR; TCRdb has only the in-frame clones, and not every one. Of roughly 140,000 clones in the sample, roughly 62% were seen once. Study-wide findings and caveats: Several of the most significant clusters appeared linked to common viral pathogens, based on a later analysis. As immune exposure information, only CMV serostatus was available.

The germline V gene encodes CDR1 SGHVS and CDR2 FQNEAQ. After removal of 5 bases from V and 2 bases from J, the junction contained 11 bases not matched to a gene. This CDR3 contains 17 residues. Healthy donors of bone marrow made up the group. A note on this clone: Antigen specificity is unknown.

The gene calls are TRBV7-8 and TRBJ2-7, with 11 bases identical to TRBD2. This TCR was sampled from a man aged 60 to 75 in good health and CMV-seronegative. Sequenced: PBMCs. CDR3 residues: CASSLGTSGGETYEQYF. The CDR3 DNA reads TGTGCCAGCAGCCTCGGGACTAGCGGAGGGGAAACCTACGAGCAGTACTTC.